This passage covers 7 T cell receptor beta chains from one sample sequenced in a study of OX40 agonist ivuxolimab in advanced cancers. Profiling relied on immunoSEQ multiplex PCR, and the TCRdb table lists in-frame clones only, not all of them. Among some 70,000 clones listed, over 70% were seen once. This material consisted of CD4+ or CD8+ T cells sorted from blood, taken in a trial of the OX40 agonist ivuxolimab. Source of these receptors: an adult with an advanced solid tumor such as melanoma, head and neck, liver or kidney cancer.

The V gene is TRBV5-4, the J gene TRBJ2-1; no definite D call. Germline V lookup: CDR1 SGHNT, CDR2 YYREEE (reference sequence). Between the trimmed V and J ends, which lost 1 base and 0 bases, there was a span of 11 bases. The CDR3 is 16 residues long. DNA for the CDR3: TGTGCCAGCAGCTTGCCTGCAGGCGGCTCCTACAATGAGCAGTTCTTC. This gives the protein CASSLPAGGSYNEQFF.

The chain joins TRBV7-2 to TRBJ2-5; D remains unclear. The CDR3 length is 14 residues. CDR1 and CDR2 (germline): SGHTA, FQGNSA. Trimming removed 0 bases at V and 5 bases at J, with 10 bases between. The CDR3 coding sequence is TGTGCCAGCAGCTTAGCGATGGTAGGCGAGACCCAGTACTTC. Its translation: CASSLAMVGETQYF.

This chain links TRBV30 with TRBJ1-2; no firm D call. CDR3 length: 13 residues. CDR1 GTSNPN and CDR2 SVGIG come from the germline V gene (reference sequence). Trimming shortened V by 0 bases and J by 10 bases, and 15 bases separated the two germline ends. The CDR3 is CAWSVEPTSSYTF. CDR3 nucleotide sequence: TGTGCCTGGAGTGTCGAACCGACTAGTTCCTACACCTTC. Together with reference TRBV30 and TRBJ1-2, the CDR3 gives the full variable domain: SQTIHQWPATLVQPVGSPLSLECTVEGTSNPNLYWYRQAAGRGLQLLFYSVGIGQISSEVPQNLSASRPQDRQFILSSKKLLLSDSGFYLCAWSVEPTSSYTFGSGTRLTVV.

The rearrangement uses TRBV11-2 and TRBJ1-2; perhaps TRBD1 as D (6 bases). The CDR3 has 18 residues. V lost 0 bases and J 6 bases, leaving 23 bases between the germline ends. Germline V gene data show CDR1 as SGHAT and CDR2 as FQNNGV. CDR3 DNA sequence: TGTGCCAGCAGCTTAGATAGACAGGTACAGGATTCGTTTGATGGCTACACCTTC. This gives the protein CASSLDRQVQDSFDGYTF.

The chain links TRBV4-3 to TRBJ2-3; weak D call: TRBD2 (7 bases). V lost 0 bases and J lost 5, with 18 bases in between. The CDR3 is made up of 17 amino acids. Germline-derived CDR1 and CDR2 are LGHNA and YSLEER. CDR3 coding DNA: TGCGCCAGCAGCCAAGATTCGGGGGGCGATCAAGGAGATACGCAGTATTTT. Residues: CASSQDSGGDQGDTQYF.

V usage is TRBV19 and J usage is TRBJ1-2, with D possibly TRBD1 on 5 matching bases. Germline V gene lookup returns CDR1 LNHDA and CDR2 SQIVND (reference sequence). This CDR3 region has 14 residues. Trimming stripped 7 bases from V and 8 bases from J, with 20 bases between. The CDR3 is CASKTPGRQTGYTF. The CDR3 region has the DNA TGTGCCAGTAAAACTCCGGGACGGCAGACGGGCTACACCTTC.

The chain uses TRBV18 and TRBJ1-5; 9 bases are shared with TRBD1. This CDR3 region has 19 residues. The germline gives CDR1 KGHSH, CDR2 LQKENI. Trimming removed 3 bases from V and 0 bases from J; junction bases left unmatched: 12. CDR3 amino acids: CASSPPPTGGTYSNQPQHF. In DNA form, the CDR3 reads TGTGCCAGCTCACCCCCCCCGACAGGGGGTACTTATAGCAATCAGCCCCAGCATTTT.